A single sample is the source of the 13 T cell receptor beta chains below, sequenced in a study of CD8+CD57+ T cells in acquired aplastic anemia (dated by TCRdb to the late 2010s). Patients chosen for sequencing had shown expansion of CD8+CD57+ cells by flow cytometry. Instrument used: Illumina HiSeq 2000. Profiling of TCR beta VDJ combinations and CDR3 sequences used genomic DNA as the template. TCRdb reanalyzed the raw reads on its own, using fastp at Q25 for trimming and MiXCR for clone calling, and kept in-frame beta chains. Every distinct CDR3 protein forms one entry, paired with its most common genes and DNA. A total of approximately 100,000 distinct CDR3 sequences appear in this sample, around 70% of them only once. Over 55% of the sample comes from the top ten. Material: sorted CD4+, CD8+, or CD8+CD57+ T cells (not recorded which) from PBMCs. The receptors originated from a human donor with aplastic anemia.

This sequence joins TRBV24-1 and TRBJ2-1; TRBD2 matches 11 bases. The trim removed 2 bases at V and 10 bases at J, leaving 6 bases unmatched. Germline V lookup: CDR1 KGHDR, CDR2 SFDVKD. The CDR3 is 15 residues long. For the CDR3, the DNA is TGTGCCACCAGTGATTCGATGACTAGCGGGGAAGAGCAGTTCTTC. Protein: CATSDSMTSGEEQFF.

This chain uses TRBV5-1 with TRBJ2-7; 15 nucleotides align to TRBD2. Germline CDR1 reads SGHRS; CDR2 reads YFSETQ. Trimming took 2 bases from V and 2 from J; bases not matched to a gene: 14. The CDR3 runs 20 residues. The CDR3 coding sequence is TGCGCCAGCAGCTTACGCCCGGGGACTAGCGGGAGGTCTGGGACCTACGAGCAGTACTTC. Encoded protein: CASSLRPGTSGRSGTYEQYF.

The V and J genes are TRBV2 and TRBJ2-5; D gene uncertain. The CDR3 has 14 residues. The germline CDR1 and CDR2 sequences are SNHLY and FYNNEI. V lost 3 bases and J 5 bases, leaving 13 bases between the germline ends. The CDR3 sequence: CASSDDTSSETQYF. The CDR3 coding sequence is TGTGCCAGCAGTGACGACACGTCAAGTGAGACCCAGTACTTC.

This chain's CDR3 is CASSRHGGRMAGANVLTF. CDR3 nucleotides: TGTGCCAGCAGCAGACACGGGGGGCGTATGGCTGGGGCCAACGTCCTGACTTTC. V and J are TRBV14 and TRBJ2-6, with a tentative D call TRBD2 (7 bases). With 5 bases removed from V and 2 bases from J, the gap between germline ends came to 19 bases. This CDR3 is built from 18 residues. Germline V CDR1 and CDR2: SGHDN, FVKESK. The full variable domain, with the rest looked up from reference TRBV14 and TRBJ2-6, is EAGVTQFPSHSVIEKGQTVTLRCDPISGHDNLYWYRRVMGKEIKFLLHFVKESKQDESGMPNNRFLAERTGGTYSTLKVQPAELEDSGVYFCASSRHGGRMAGANVLTFGAGSRLTVL.

On this clonotype: Lacking the conserved final phenylalanine or tryptophan, this CDR3 likely reflects a read error. The gene calls are TRBV10-1 and TRBJ1-6; 9 bases match TRBD1. Per germline, CDR1 WNHNN and CDR2 SYGVQD (reference sequence). This CDR3 contains 15 residues. Trimming cost V 4 bases and J 7 bases; bases outside gene matches: 5. The chain's CDR3 is CASSGTGTGNSPLHS. As DNA, the CDR3 is TGCGCCAGCAGTGGCACCGGGACAGGGAATTCACCCCTCCACTCT.

J is TRBJ1-2 and V is TRBV7-9; D is unresolved. The V end was cut by 4 bases, the J end by 8 bases, with 17 bases between. CDR3 length equals 14 residues. CDR1 is SEHNR, CDR2 FQNEAQ, per germline (reference sequence). As DNA, the CDR3 is TGTGCCAGCAGCTCCCAACTCCTACTTCGGGGCTACACCTTC. It encodes CASSSQLLLRGYTF.

The chain employs TRBV2 and TRBJ1-6; perhaps TRBD1 as D (5 bases). Between the trimmed V and J ends, which lost 6 bases and 10 bases, there was a span of 13 bases. The CDR3 covers 13 residues. The germline CDR1 and CDR2 sequences are SNHLY and FYNNEI. CDR3 residues: CASRRGERSPLHF. Written as DNA, the CDR3 is TGTGCCAGCAGGAGGGGTGAGAGGTCACCCCTCCACTTT.

The V and J genes are TRBV15 and TRBJ1-2; 12 bases map to TRBD1. V shed 3 bases and J 5 bases; nucleotides not matched to a gene: 1. The CDR3 extends over 14 amino acids. Germline V gene data show CDR1 as LNHNV and CDR2 as YYDKDF (reference sequence). The CDR3 spells CATSRGQGAYGYTF. Written as DNA, the CDR3 is TGTGCCACCAGCAGGGGACAGGGGGCATATGGCTACACCTTC. Variable domain in full (rest from reference TRBV15 and TRBJ1-2): DAMVIQNPRYQVTQFGKPVTLSCSQTLNHNVMYWYQQKSSQAPKLLFHYYDKDFNNEADTPDNFQSRRPNTSFCFLDIRSPGLGDTAMYLCATSRGQGAYGYTFGSGTRLTVV.

The J gene is TRBJ2-1, the V gene TRBV25-1, with a weak D call TRBD2 (6 bases). The ends were cut back, 8 bases at V and 5 bases at J, with 13 bases in the middle. The CDR3 runs 13 residues. CDR1 is MGHDK, CDR2 SYGVNS, per germline. The CDR3 sequence is CASRGYANNEQFF. The CDR3 DNA reads TGTGCCAGCCGGGGGTACGCTAACAATGAGCAGTTCTTC.

This clonotype has a handful of counts. The junction differs from germline at one of its ends, possibly a read error. The V gene is TRBV7-6, the J gene TRBJ2-7; tentatively, D is TRBD1 (6 bases). This CDR3 spans 13 amino acids. From germline, CDR1 is SGHVS and CDR2 FNYEAQ. The CDR3 DNA sequence: TGTGCCAGGAGCTTAGGGACAACTTACGAGCAGTACTTC. Translated: CARSLGTTYEQYF.

The chain employs TRBV11-2 and TRBJ1-3; D might be TRBD1 (6 bases). The CDR3 spans 16 residues. The ends were cut back, 1 base at V and 7 bases at J, with 17 bases in the middle. Germline CDR1 reads SGHAT; CDR2 reads FQNNGV. The CDR3 loop reads CASSLGTGKEKNTIYF. DNA for the CDR3: TGTGCCAGCAGCTTAGGCACAGGGAAGGAGAAGAACACCATATATTTT.

The rearrangement links TRBV19 to TRBJ2-3; D is tentatively TRBD1 or TRBD2 (5 bases each). Between the trimmed V and J ends, which lost 4 bases and 2 bases, there was a span of 10 bases. CDR1 and CDR2 (germline): LNHDA, SQIVND (reference sequence). The CDR3 is made up of 14 amino acids. The CDR3 loop is CASSTGPNTDTQYF. CDR3 nucleotide sequence: TGTGCCAGTAGTACGGGACCCAACACAGATACGCAGTATTTT.

This rearrangement joins TRBV19 to TRBJ2-5; no clear D gene. CDR1 is LNHDA, CDR2 SQIVND, per germline (reference sequence). The V gene lost 3 bases and the J gene lost 0 bases, with 8 bases spanning the gap. This CDR3 is built from 14 residues. CDR3 nucleotide sequence: TGTGCCAGTAGTATCGGACGTCACCAAGAGACCCAGTACTTC. Its protein product is CASSIGRHQETQYF.